This T cell receptor beta chain was identified during a study of shared clonotypes between healthy human individuals. The repertoire was sequenced with immunoSEQ multiplex PCR; TCRdb's copy has only in-frame clones and lacks some. The table has approximately 980,000 clones, 70% to 85% seen once. Study conclusions and caveats: Clonotype sharing among donors likely depends on sequencing depth.

CDR1 and CDR2 (germline): ENHRY, SYGVKD. This CDR3 has 15 residues. V was cut by 2 bases and J by 8 bases, with 16 bases left in between. This clone was recorded at least ten times. Its antigen is unknown. The TCR was taken from a man aged 18 to 29 in good health. Sequenced sample: memory CD4+ T cells sorted from blood. Subset in this sample: CD45RA-negative fraction. The chain is built from TRBV10-3 and TRBJ2-1; D possibly matches TRBD1 or TRBD2 (5 bases each). This CDR3 is CAISEGQGVRDEQFF. The CDR3 coding sequence is TGTGCCATCAGTGAGGGGCAGGGAGTTAGAGATGAGCAGTTCTTC.